This TCR beta chain was sequenced during a study of T cell responses to AZD1222 COVID-19 vaccine. Study-level results: Clonal diversity was possibly underestimated, and white British individuals and females predominated among donors.

Remarks on this clone: Its antigen is undetermined.

Sequencing used immunoSEQ multiplex PCR; TCRdb keeps in-frame clones, though not all of them. The sample has roughly 130,000 clones, around 89% seen once. Per the germline V gene, CDR1 is LNHDA and CDR2 is SQIVND (reference sequence). Between the trimmed V and J ends, which lost 8 bases and 0 bases, there was a span of 17 bases. This CDR3 region has 15 residues. The chain is built from TRBV19 and TRBJ2-7; D is ambiguous. The source was peripheral blood, collected on day 0 of AZD1222 vaccination. The TCR was taken from an adult in good health. The CDR3 spells CASANPGRPSYEQYF. CDR3 nucleotide sequence: TGTGCCAGTGCCAACCCCGGACGGCCCTCCTACGAGCAGTACTTC.